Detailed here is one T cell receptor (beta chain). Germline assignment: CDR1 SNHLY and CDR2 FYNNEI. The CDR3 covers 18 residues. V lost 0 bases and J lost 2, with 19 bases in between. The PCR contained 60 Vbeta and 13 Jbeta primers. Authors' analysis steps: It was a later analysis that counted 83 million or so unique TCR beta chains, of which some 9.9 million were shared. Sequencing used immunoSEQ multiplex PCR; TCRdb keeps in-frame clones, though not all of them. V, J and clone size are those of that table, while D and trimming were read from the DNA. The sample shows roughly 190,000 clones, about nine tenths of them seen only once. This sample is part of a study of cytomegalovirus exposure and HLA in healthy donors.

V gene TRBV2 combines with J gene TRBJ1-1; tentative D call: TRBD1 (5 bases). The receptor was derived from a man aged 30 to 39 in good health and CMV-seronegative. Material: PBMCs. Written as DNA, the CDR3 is TGTGCCAGCAGTGAAGCGCCCGGACACCAAAACATTAACACTGAAGCTTTCTTT. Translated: CASSEAPGHQNINTEAFF. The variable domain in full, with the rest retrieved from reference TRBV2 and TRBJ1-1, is EPEVTQTPSHQVTQMGQEVILRCVPISNHLYFYWYRQILGQKVEFLVSFYNNEISEKSEIFDDQFSVERPDGSNFTLKIRSTKLEDSAMYFCASSEAPGHQNINTEAFFGQGTRLTVV.